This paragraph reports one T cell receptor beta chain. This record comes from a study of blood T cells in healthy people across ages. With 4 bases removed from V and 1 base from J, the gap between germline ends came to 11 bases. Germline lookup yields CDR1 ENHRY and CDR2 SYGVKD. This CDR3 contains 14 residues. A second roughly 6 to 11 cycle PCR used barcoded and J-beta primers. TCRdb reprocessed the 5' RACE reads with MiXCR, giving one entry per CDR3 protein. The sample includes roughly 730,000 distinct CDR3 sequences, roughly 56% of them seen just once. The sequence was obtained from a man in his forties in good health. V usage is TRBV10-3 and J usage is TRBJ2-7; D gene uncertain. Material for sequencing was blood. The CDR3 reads CAISGVTLSYEQYF. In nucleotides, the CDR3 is TGTGCCATCAGTGGTGTAACTCTTTCCTACGAGCAGTACTTC.